These 24 T cell receptor beta chains came from one sample sequenced in a study of response to subunit inactivated influenza vaccine. TCRdb fed the RT-PCR reads into MiXCR, producing one record per CDR3 protein. Of 860,000 or so distinct CDR3 sequences listed, about 20% are singletons. Here the sequenced sample was PBMCs from blood, taken around 5 days after vaccination. The receptors stem from a man in his fifties who received an inactivated influenza vaccine.

This clonotype was counted many times. The V call is TRBV20-1, the J call TRBJ2-1, with D possibly being TRBD2 (5 bases). CDR3 size: 11 residues. The germline gives CDR1 DFQATT, CDR2 SNEGSKA (reference sequence). V lost 6 bases and J 10 bases, leaving 13 bases between the germline ends. Written as DNA, the CDR3 is TGCAGTGCCAGTAGGCGGGTCGAGCAGTTCTTC. Translating it yields CSASRRVEQFF.

The chain combines TRBV7-9 with TRBJ2-4, with 7 positions matching TRBD1. Trimming at V came to 4 bases and at J to 6 bases, leaving 15 bases not matched to a gene. CDR3 length: 17 residues. CDR1 and CDR2 (germline): SEHNR, FQNEAQ (reference sequence). The CDR3 sequence is CASSSPPNDRVGNIQYF. The CDR3 DNA reads TGTGCCAGCAGCTCGCCCCCGAACGACAGGGTTGGAAACATTCAGTACTTC.

V gene TRBV11-2 combines with J gene TRBJ1-1; D not resolved. From germline, CDR1 is SGHAT and CDR2 FQNNGV. This CDR3 spans 15 amino acids. V lost 2 bases, J lost 1 base, and 11 bases lay in between. CDR3 nucleotide sequence: TGTGCCAGCAGCTTAACGGTGGCGGGGAACACTGAAGCTTTCTTT. Its protein is CASSLTVAGNTEAFF.

This clonotype was found a few times. This chain links TRBV12-3 or TRBV12-4 with TRBJ2-5; D not certain. This CDR3 has 14 residues. V was shortened by 4 bases and J by 5 bases, with 14 bases between the two germline ends. The CDR3: CASSYGLGRETQYF. The CDR3 DNA sequence: TGTGCCAGCAGTTATGGTTTGGGCCGGGAGACCCAGTACTTC.

The rearrangement links TRBV30 to TRBJ2-3, with a tentative D call TRBD1 (5 bases). Germline V gives CDR1 GTSNPN, CDR2 SVGIG (reference sequence). This CDR3 contains 15 residues. Trimming pared 2 bases from V and 3 bases from J, leaving 15 bases between. The CDR3 DNA reads TGTGCCTGGAGTAGCTGGGCAGGGTCGACAGATACGCAGTATTTT. As protein: CAWSSWAGSTDTQYF.

This chain connects TRBV7-9 to TRBJ2-2; D might be TRBD1 or TRBD2, each matching 7 bases. Germline CDR1 SEHNR, CDR2 FQNEAQ (reference sequence). V was trimmed by 6 bases and J by 3 bases, leaving 20 bases between them. This CDR3 region has 17 residues. CDR3 sequence reads: CASRSGGQREDTGELFF. The CDR3 DNA follows: TGTGCCAGCAGATCAGGGGGACAGCGGGAAGACACCGGGGAGCTGTTTTTT.

This chain links TRBV7-2 with TRBJ1-2, with 8 bases lining up with TRBD1. The germline V gene has CDR1 SGHTA and CDR2 FQGNSA. The CDR3 has 17 residues. The CDR3 loop is CAEGGASRGLGNYGYTF. The CDR3 region has the DNA TGTGCTGAAGGAGGCGCCTCCAGGGGGCTGGGTAACTATGGCTACACCTTC.

Concerning this clonotype itself: One end of the junction is discordant with germline, which a read error may explain. The J gene is TRBJ2-5, the V gene TRBV6-2 or TRBV6-3, with no clear D. Germline assignment: CDR1 MNHEY and CDR2 SVGEGT. The CDR3 spans 13 residues. CDR3 protein: CASSYDPQGTQYF. Here the CDR3 DNA reads TGTGCCAGCAGTTACGACCCCCAAGGGACCCAGTACTTC.

The table lists this clonotype with many counts. V gene TRBV6-5 combines with J gene TRBJ2-5, with 8 bases matching TRBD2. The CDR3 runs 15 residues. Trimming cost V 2 bases and J 5 bases; bases outside gene matches: 7. The germline V gene has CDR1 MNHEY and CDR2 SVGAGI. The CDR3 DNA follows: TGTGCCAGCAGTTACGGCAGCGGGGGCGGCGAGACCCAGTACTTC. Its protein is CASSYGSGGGETQYF.

The rearrangement joins TRBV7-2 to TRBJ2-7; 10 nucleotides agree with TRBD2. In germline, CDR1 is SGHTA, CDR2 FQGNSA. The CDR3 covers 15 residues. V was pared by 6 bases and J by 0 bases, with 5 bases of the junction left unmatched. DNA of the CDR3: TGTGCCAGCAGTCCGGGACTAGCGCCCTCCTACGAGCAGTACTTC. Translated: CASSPGLAPSYEQYF.

The V gene is TRBV18, the J gene TRBJ1-1, with D unclear. The germline gives CDR1 KGHSH, CDR2 LQKENI. Between the trimmed V and J ends, which lost 2 bases and 1 base, there was a span of 5 bases. There are 13 residues in the CDR3. As DNA, the CDR3 is TGTGCCAGCTCACCAGGGAAGAACACTGAAGCTTTCTTT. It codes for CASSPGKNTEAFF.

This clonotype appeared once. The chain combines TRBV19 with TRBJ2-1; a possible D gene is TRBD1 (6 bases). The CDR3 extends over 16 amino acids. Germline CDR1 LNHDA, CDR2 SQIVND (reference sequence). V gave up 6 bases and J gave up 1 base, with 16 bases separating them. The DNA for the CDR3 is TGTGCCAGTAGGGCCCCACTAGGGGGTTCCTACAATGAGCAGTTCTTC. This gives the protein CASRAPLGGSYNEQFF.

The DNA for the CDR3 is TGCAGTGCTAGACCTCCTCGGGCAGGGTGGGACATTCAGTACTTC. Its protein is CSARPPRAGWDIQYF. This chain joins TRBV20-1 and TRBJ2-4, with D tentatively TRBD1 (5 bases). The CDR3 consists of 15 residues. Between the trimmed V and J ends, which lost 2 bases and 8 bases, there was a span of 19 bases. Germline CDR1 reads DFQATT; CDR2 reads SNEGSKA (reference sequence).

Only a few counts were recorded for this clonotype. J is TRBJ2-7 and V is TRBV20-1; possible D gene TRBD1, 5 bases. This CDR3 region has 15 residues. Germline-derived CDR1 and CDR2 are DFQATT and SNEGSKA (reference sequence). The V and J ends lost 0 bases and 6 bases respectively, with 18 bases between them. CDR3 in amino acids: CSARDKLQGWGEQYF. In DNA form, the CDR3 reads TGCAGTGCTAGAGATAAGTTGCAGGGTTGGGGCGAGCAGTACTTC.

V is TRBV7-8 and J is TRBJ2-5; 7 nucleotides line up with TRBD2. CDR3 length equals 15 residues. From germline, CDR1 is SGHVS and CDR2 FQNEAQ. The V and J ends lost 1 base and 3 bases, in that order; junction bases with no gene match: 5. This CDR3 reads CASSLDSGGKETQYF. The CDR3 coding sequence is TGTGCCAGCAGCTTAGATTCCGGGGGGAAAGAGACCCAGTACTTC.

The chain recombines TRBV3-1 with TRBJ2-7; D tentatively reads TRBD1 or TRBD2 (6 bases each). Germline loops: CDR1 LGHDT, CDR2 YNNKEL (reference sequence). The V and J ends lost 1 base and 0 bases respectively, with 16 bases between them. The CDR3 extends over 17 amino acids. The DNA of the CDR3 is TGTGCCAGCAGCCAAGCTTTGGGGGGCTACCTCTCCTACGAGCAGTACTTC. Amino acids: CASSQALGGYLSYEQYF.

This clonotype was seen more than once but under ten times. The chain carries TRBV14 and TRBJ2-1, with 10 bases fitting TRBD2. V shed 7 bases and J 4 bases; nucleotides not matched to a gene: 7. Germline CDR1 SGHDN, CDR2 FVKESK. The CDR3 sequence is 15 residues long. The CDR3 nucleotides are TGTGCCAGCACCCCGCTAGCGGGAGCTTACAATGAGCAGTTCTTC. Protein product: CASTPLAGAYNEQFF.

Only a few counts were recorded for this clonotype. This chain uses TRBV29-1 with TRBJ1-2; maybe TRBD1 (5 bases). Germline CDR1 and CDR2: SQVTM and ANQGSEA. The CDR3 is 13 residues long. With 2 bases removed from V and 6 bases from J, the gap between germline ends came to 13 bases. CDR3 region: CSVEKRQGNGYTF. The CDR3 region has the DNA TGCAGCGTTGAAAAGCGCCAGGGAAATGGCTACACCTTC. Together with reference TRBV29-1 and TRBJ1-2, the CDR3 gives the full variable domain: SAVISQKPSRDICQRGTSLTIQCQVDSQVTMMFWYRQQPGQSLTLIATANQGSEATYESGFVIDKFPISRPNLTFSTLTVSNMSPEDSSIYLCSVEKRQGNGYTFGSGTRLTVV.

The J gene is TRBJ1-1, the V gene TRBV11-2; D is ambiguous. This CDR3 has 18 amino acids. Germline assignment: CDR1 SGHAT and CDR2 FQNNGV. V shed 5 bases and J shed 3 bases, with 25 bases lying between them. The CDR3 is CASSAYKTLPIVDTEAFF. CDR3 in DNA: TGTGCCAGCAGCGCATACAAGACTCTTCCCATTGTGGACACTGAAGCTTTCTTT.

This clonotype was picked up a small number of times. The rearrangement joins TRBV29-1 to TRBJ1-2; D gene uncertain. The germline CDR1 and CDR2 sequences are SQVTM and ANQGSEA. The CDR3 is made up of 11 amino acids. V was pared by 3 bases and J by 7 bases, with 9 bases between. The CDR3 DNA is TGCAGCGTTGAGGTTCTTGGTGGCTACACCTTC. Amino acid sequence: CSVEVLGGYTF.

A single count supports this clonotype. The chain joins TRBV7-8 to TRBJ2-7; TRBD2 matches at 10 bases. The CDR3 contains 14 residues. The germline V gene has CDR1 SGHVS and CDR2 FQNEAQ. V trimming: 7 bases; J trimming: 3 bases; junction bases outside the gene matches: 6. CDR3 sequence reads: CASKSGRAIYEQYF. CDR3 bases: TGTGCCAGCAAGAGCGGGAGGGCTATCTACGAGCAGTACTTC.

Turning to this clonotype: A read error is possible here, since a much larger clone lies one base away. The chain links TRBV12-3 or TRBV12-4 to TRBJ2-3, with D tentatively TRBD1 or TRBD2 (6 bases each). V dropped 4 bases and J dropped 1 base, with 18 bases sitting between them. The CDR3 spans 17 residues. In DNA form, the CDR3 reads TGTGCCAGCAGTTCCGCCAGGGGAGGCGGCCGCACAGATACGCAGTATTTT. Translated: CASSSARGGGRTDTQYF.

This clonotype was found once. V usage is TRBV14 and J usage is TRBJ2-3, with 8 bases aligning to TRBD2. Germline lookup yields CDR1 SGHDN and CDR2 FVKESK. V trimming: 1 base; J trimming: 0 bases; junction bases outside the gene matches: 3. The CDR3 covers 16 residues. The CDR3: CASSQVGGGSTDTQYF. DNA for the CDR3: TGTGCCAGCAGCCAAGTCGGGGGGGGTAGCACAGATACGCAGTATTTT.

This clonotype was detected a few times. The chain uses TRBV28 and TRBJ2-7; TRBD2 matches 14 bases. The CDR3 spans 14 residues. J was trimmed by 7 bases and V by 10 bases; bases with no gene match: 9. Germline lookup yields CDR1 MDHEN and CDR2 SYDVKM. CDR3 residues: CATRGGLAGVEQYF. The DNA of the CDR3 is TGTGCCACCAGAGGGGGACTAGCGGGAGTTGAGCAGTACTTC. Complete variable domain (other parts from reference TRBV28 and TRBJ2-7): DVKVTQSSRYLVKRTGEKVFLECVQDMDHENMFWYRQDPGLGLRLIYFSYDVKMKEKGDIPEGYSVSREKKERFSLILESASTNQTSMYLCATRGGLAGVEQYFGPGTRLTVT.